The clone carrying this TCR beta chain was detected only once. This record comes from a study of blood T cell repertoires in COVID-19. This CDR3 has 14 residues. The V and J ends lost 6 bases and 5 bases respectively, with 16 bases between them. The germline V gene has CDR1 SNHLY and CDR2 FYNNEI. Using immunoSEQ multiplex PCR, the repertoire was profiled, and TCRdb retains in-frame clones only, with some absent. The sample includes over 600,000 clones, over 80% of them seen just once. The chain uses TRBV2 and TRBJ1-2; a weak D match, TRBD1 (5 bases). The sequence was collected from a woman between 18 and 29 years old with acute or convalescent COVID-19. Sequencing input: peripheral blood. The CDR3 loop is CASREQGAPYGYTF. CDR3 nucleotide sequence: TGTGCCAGCAGGGAGCAAGGGGCCCCTTATGGCTACACCTTC.